These T cell receptor beta chains were read from a single sample in a study of glioma-infiltrating T cells. TCRdb independently ran MiXCR on the multiplex PCR reads; one entry per CDR3 protein. This table has about 410,000 distinct CDR3 sequences, more than 35% appearing once. Sample: glioma tissue, nonneoplastic brain tissue, or PBMCs (not recorded which). Source of these receptors: a human donor with low-grade glioma or glioblastoma, undergoing nonglioma brain surgery, or in good health (not recorded which). Each CDR3 is given with its conserved first and last residue. The D gene is left open where the match is weak. Where a row states a size, it is once, few, many or the class of an expanded clone; other rows omit it.

TRBV20-1	-	-	TRBJ2-1	CSARIGAEIYNEQFF	TGCAGTGCTAGAATTGGGGCCGAAATCTACAATGAGCAGTTCTTC
TRBV20-1	-	few	TRBJ1-6	CSARDVVGTSSYNSPLHF	TGCAGTGCTAGAGATGTCGTAGGGACGAGCTCCTATAATTCACCCCTCCACTTT
TRBV19	-	-	TRBJ2-2	CASSLGELTGELFF	TGTGCCAGTAGTCTTGGCGAGCTCACCGGGGAGCTGTTTTTT
TRBV15	-	-	TRBJ1-2	CATSRDLGRRYTF	TGTGCCACCAGCAGAGATCTAGGACGGCGATACACCTTC
TRBV7-9	-	-	TRBJ2-2	CASSPAGYLNTGELFF	TGTGCCAGCAGCCCTGCGGGTTACCTAAACACAGGGGAGCTGTTTTTT
TRBV11-1	-	-	TRBJ2-7	CASGPWTNQGQYF	TGTGCCAGCGGCCCGTGGACCAACCAGGGGCAGTACTTC
TRBV6-2/TRBV6-3	TRBD2	few	TRBJ2-7	CASSPGTSGFYEQYF	TGTGCCAGCAGTCCAGGGACTAGCGGGTTCTACGAGCAGTACTTC
TRBV20-1	-	many	TRBJ1-1	CSARLTFTEAFF	TGCAGTGCTAGATTGACCTTCACTGAAGCTTTCTTT
TRBV5-4	-	-	TRBJ2-1	CASSLELANNEQFF	TGTGCCAGCAGCTTGGAGTTAGCAAACAATGAGCAGTTCTTC
TRBV28	-	many	TRBJ2-7	CASSLGLLRQVLAPSSYEQYF	TGTGCCAGCAGTCTAGGGTTACTCCGACAGGTACTAGCTCCTAGTTCCTACGAGCAGTACTTC
TRBV13	TRBD2	-	TRBJ2-1	CASSDDSGRDEQFF	TGTGCCAGCAGCGATGATAGCGGGAGAGATGAGCAGTTCTTC
TRBV28	-	-	TRBJ1-1	CASSLNIAFF	TGTGCCAGCAGTTTGAACATTGCTTTCTTT
TRBV27	-	-	TRBJ1-6	CASSSRANSPLHF	TGTGCCAGCAGTTCCAGGGCTAATTCACCCCTCCACTTT
TRBV28	TRBD1	-	TRBJ2-3	CASGLGQGATDMQYF	TGTGCCAGCGGTTTGGGACAGGGGGCGACAGATATGCAGTATTTT
TRBV28	-	-	TRBJ2-7	CARSLRYEQYF	TGTGCCAGAAGTTTGAGATACGAGCAGTACTTC
TRBV28	TRBD1	once	TRBJ2-7	CAVDQGQGLMVGYEQYF	TGTGCCGTAGACCAGGGACAGGGGTTGATGGTTGGGTACGAGCAGTACTTC
TRBV25-1	TRBD1	few	TRBJ2-1	CASSGDRGGNEQFF	TGTGCCAGCAGTGGTGACAGGGGTGGCAATGAGCAGTTCTTC
TRBV28	-	many	TRBJ1-2	CASSLTVSNYGYTF	TGTGCCAGCAGTTTAACAGTCTCTAACTATGGCTACACCTTC
TRBV2	-	-	TRBJ1-1	CASGGNKGGAEAFF	TGTGCCAGCGGGGGGAACAAGGGGGGCGCTGAAGCTTTCTTT
TRBV7-8	-	many	TRBJ2-7	CASSLGYAPWYF	TGTGCCAGCAGCTTAGGTTATGCTCCGTGGTACTTC
TRBV12-3/TRBV12-4	-	few	TRBJ2-7	CASSYEQGPYEQYF	TGTGCCAGCAGTTACGAACAGGGCCCTTACGAGCAGTACTTC
TRBV4-1	-	-	TRBJ2-1	CASSQDMGSYNEQSF	TGCGCCAGCAGCCAAGATATGGGCTCCTACAATGAGCAGTCCTTC
TRBV28	-	-	TRBJ2-7	CASSPGTSAGEQYF	TGTGCCAGCAGTCCTGGGACTTCCGCAGGGGAGCAGTACTTC
TRBV14	TRBD1	few	TRBJ2-1	CASSQRHQGDEQFF	TGTGCCAGCAGCCAAAGGCACCAGGGGGATGAGCAGTTCTTC
TRBV24-1	-	few	TRBJ2-7	CATSDPNQGSEQYF	TGTGCCACCAGTGATCCAAATCAGGGGAGCGAGCAGTACTTC
TRBV6-2/TRBV6-3	TRBD1	many	TRBJ2-1	CASTSRGTGYSYNEQFF	TGTGCCAGCACCTCCCGGGGGACAGGGTACTCCTACAATGAGCAGTTCTTC
TRBV4-3	-	-	TRBJ2-1	CTSSQDLQGRSNEQFF	TGCACCAGCAGCCAAGATCTGCAGGGAAGGTCCAATGAGCAGTTCTTC
TRBV27	-	many	TRBJ2-7	CASSPYWSFVGEQYF	TGTGCCAGCAGCCCCTATTGGTCTTTCGTGGGCGAGCAGTACTTC
TRBV28	-	few	TRBJ2-7	CASRGSRYEQYF	TGTGCCAGCAGAGGTAGCCGCTACGAGCAGTACTTC
TRBV19	TRBD2	few	TRBJ2-3	CASSILAGESDTQYF	TGTGCCAGTAGTATCCTAGCGGGAGAATCAGATACGCAGTATTTT
TRBV4-1	TRBD1	few	TRBJ2-7	CASSHARDSFSYEQYF	TGCGCCAGCAGCCATGCCCGGGACAGCTTCTCCTACGAGCAGTACTTC
TRBV2	TRBD2	-	TRBJ2-7	CASSGWTSGSRYEQYF	TGTGCCAGCAGTGGATGGACTAGCGGGAGTCGGTACGAGCAGTACTTC
TRBV3-1	-	-	TRBJ1-1	CASSHGGFEAFF	TGTGCCAGCAGCCACGGGGGCTTTGAAGCTTTCTTT
TRBV6-6	TRBD2	many	TRBJ2-1	CASSYSPTGGPSRFF	TGTGCCAGCAGTTACTCCCCCACGGGAGGGCCTTCTAGGTTCTTC
TRBV27	TRBD2	many	TRBJ2-7	CASSMEREQSYEQYF	TGTGCCAGCAGTATGGAGCGGGAACAATCCTACGAGCAGTACTTC
TRBV20-1	-	-	TRBJ2-7	CSVGALYEQYF	TGCAGTGTCGGGGCTCTCTACGAGCAGTACTTC
TRBV28	-	many	TRBJ1-2	CASSFGVPVRTF	TGTGCCAGCAGTTTCGGGGTCCCGGTTAGGACCTTC
TRBV4-1	-	-	TRBJ2-1	CASSQDRVNQFF	TGCGCCAGCAGCCAAGATCGGGTAAATCAGTTCTTC
TRBV7-2	TRBD1	few	TRBJ2-7	CASSLDRVAYGQYF	TGTGCCAGCAGCTTGGACAGGGTTGCCTACGGGCAGTACTTC
TRBV6-6	TRBD1	many	TRBJ1-1	CASSYRVPDRGRLNTEAFF	TGTGCCAGCAGTTATCGGGTCCCGGACAGGGGCCGCCTGAACACTGAAGCTTTCTTT